The TCR beta chain under discussion was sequenced for a study of T cell changes during pregnancy in multiple sclerosis. This clone came up once. Sequencing used immunoSEQ multiplex PCR; TCRdb keeps in-frame clones, though not all of them. Here the sample spans about 72,000 clones, 75% to 95% being singletons. V was clipped by 10 bases and J by 1 base; unmatched bases: 7. Germline assignment: CDR1 MNHNS and CDR2 SASEGT. The CDR3 totals 13 residues. Sample: peripheral blood, taken in the third trimester of pregnancy. The sequence derives from a female donor in good health, enrolled as a control in a pregnancy study. The chain links TRBV6-1 to TRBJ2-7; TRBD1 matches at 7 bases. The CDR3 sequence is CAIQGFWSYEQYF. The CDR3 DNA reads as TGTGCCATACAGGGGTTCTGGTCCTACGAGCAGTACTTC.